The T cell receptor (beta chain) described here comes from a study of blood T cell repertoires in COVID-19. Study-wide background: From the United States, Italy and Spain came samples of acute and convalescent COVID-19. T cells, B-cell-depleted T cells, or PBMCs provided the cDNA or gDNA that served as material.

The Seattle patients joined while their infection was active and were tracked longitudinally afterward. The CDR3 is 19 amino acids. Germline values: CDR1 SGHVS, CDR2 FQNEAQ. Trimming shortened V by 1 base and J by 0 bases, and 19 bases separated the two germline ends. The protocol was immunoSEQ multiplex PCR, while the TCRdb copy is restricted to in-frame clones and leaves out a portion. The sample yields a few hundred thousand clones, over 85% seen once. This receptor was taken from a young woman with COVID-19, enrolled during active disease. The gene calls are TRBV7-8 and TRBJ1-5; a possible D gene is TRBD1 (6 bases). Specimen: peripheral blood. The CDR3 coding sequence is TGTGCCAGCAGCTTAGATCGGACAGTACTATCTTCTAGCAATCAGCCCCAGCATTTT. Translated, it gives CASSLDRTVLSSSNQPQHF.